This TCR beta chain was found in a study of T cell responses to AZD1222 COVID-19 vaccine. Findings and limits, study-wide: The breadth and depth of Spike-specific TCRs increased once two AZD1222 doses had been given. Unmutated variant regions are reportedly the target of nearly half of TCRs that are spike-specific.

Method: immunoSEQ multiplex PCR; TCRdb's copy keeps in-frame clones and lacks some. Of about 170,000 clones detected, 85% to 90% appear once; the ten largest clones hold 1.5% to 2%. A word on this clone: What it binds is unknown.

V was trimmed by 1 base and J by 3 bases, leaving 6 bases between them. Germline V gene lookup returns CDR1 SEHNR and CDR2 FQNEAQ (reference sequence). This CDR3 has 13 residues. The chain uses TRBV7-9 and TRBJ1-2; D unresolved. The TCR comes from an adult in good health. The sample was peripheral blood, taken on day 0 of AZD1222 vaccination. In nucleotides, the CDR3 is TGTGCCAGCAGCTTAGGAACAGACTATGGCTACACCTTC. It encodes CASSLGTDYGYTF.